This entry lists 28 T cell receptor beta chains sequenced from one sample in a study of patients and donors after allogeneic stem cell transplantation. TCRdb used MiXCR to reprocess the RT-PCR reads, holding one entry per CDR3 protein. The data show tens of thousands of distinct CDR3 sequences, approximately 25% seen once. Sequencing was done on a sample of blood, either unsorted or a sorted T cell fraction (not recorded which). Every receptor here comes from a human donor who was either an allogeneic HSCT recipient or a stem cell or donor lymphocyte infusion donor (not recorded which). It is not recorded whose cells these are; they may come from a transplant donor.

V and J are TRBV7-8 and TRBJ1-2, with D possibly TRBD1 on 6 matching bases. CDR1 is SGHVS and CDR2 is FQNEAQ in the germline V gene. Trimming took off 5 bases at V and 8 bases at J, with 18 bases between the two ends. This CDR3 is built from 14 residues. The DNA for the CDR3 is TGTGCCAGCAGCCCGCCGGGTACTAGGGGGGGCTACACCTTC. Translating it yields CASSPPGTRGGYTF.

This chain connects TRBV5-1 to TRBJ2-6; no clear D gene. Trimming left V 4 bases short and J 0 bases short, with 8 bases between. The CDR3 is 15 amino acids. Germline V CDR1 and CDR2: SGHRS, YFSETQ. The CDR3 DNA sequence: TGCGCCAGCAGCCTGTCTTTCTCTGGGGCCAACGTCCTGACTTTC. This gives the protein CASSLSFSGANVLTF.

The chain combines TRBV5-4 with TRBJ1-4; no reliable D call. V lost 6 bases to trimming and J lost 6 bases, with 9 bases between them. This CDR3 has 12 residues. Germline V gives CDR1 SGHNT, CDR2 YYREEE (reference sequence). In DNA, the CDR3 is TGTGCCAGCAAGGGTCTCGATGAAAAACTGTTTTTT. Protein product: CASKGLDEKLFF. Using reference TRBV5-4 and TRBJ1-4 for the parts outside the CDR3, the full variable domain is ETGVTQSPTHLIKTRGQQVTLRCSSQSGHNTVSWYQQALGQGPQFIFQYYREEENGRGNFPPRFSGLQFPNYSSELNVNALELDDSALYLCASKGLDEKLFFGSGTQLSVL.

In this sample, this clonotype turned up many times. V usage is TRBV3-2 and J usage is TRBJ1-2. TRBV3-2 is flagged as a pseudogene. The CDR3 is made up of 14 amino acids. CDR3 loop: CASSPDGANYGYTF. CDR3 bases: TGTGCCAGCAGCCCCGACGGAGCTAACTATGGCTACACCTTC.

V is TRBV2 and J is TRBJ1-2; 12 bases align to TRBD1. Germline values: CDR1 SNHLY, CDR2 FYNNEI. CDR3 length: 13 residues. With V trimmed by 8 bases and J by 7 bases, 5 bases remained unmatched. The CDR3: CASQGQGASGYTF. In DNA, the CDR3 is TGTGCCAGCCAGGGACAGGGGGCATCTGGCTACACCTTC. The complete variable domain, with remaining parts taken from reference TRBV2 and TRBJ1-2, reads EPEVTQTPSHQVTQMGQEVILRCVPISNHLYFYWYRQILGQKVEFLVSFYNNEISEKSEIFDDQFSVERPDGSNFTLKIRSTKLEDSAMYFCASQGQGASGYTFGSGTRLTVV.

This clonotype was counted a few times. The V call is TRBV24-1, the J call TRBJ2-1; D gene uncertain. CDR1 and CDR2 from the germline V gene are KGHDR and SFDVKD. CDR3 length: 16 residues. Trimming took 4 bases from V and 0 from J, leaving 12 bases between them. This CDR3 reads CATSDPGWSSYNEQFF. The CDR3 DNA sequence: TGTGCCACCAGTGACCCCGGGTGGAGCTCCTACAATGAGCAGTTCTTC.

This clonotype was counted between two and nine times. The chain carries TRBV5-4 and TRBJ1-1, with D perhaps TRBD1 (6 bases). CDR1 SGHNT and CDR2 YYREEE come from the germline V gene (reference sequence). The ends were cut back, 0 bases at V and 7 bases at J, with 10 bases in the middle. The CDR3 length is 13 residues. The CDR3 DNA sequence: TGTGCCAGCAGCTTGGTAAGGGACAATGAAGCTTTCTTT. Protein product: CASSLVRDNEAFF.

This clonotype was counted only a few times. The chain links TRBV3-1 to TRBJ2-7; D might be TRBD2 (6 bases). The CDR3 has 15 residues. V shed 2 bases and J shed 10 bases, with 21 bases lying between them. In germline, CDR1 is LGHDT, CDR2 YNNKEL (reference sequence). The CDR3 region has the DNA TGTGCCAGCAGCCAATCAGGCTTATTAAGGGAGGAACAGTACTTC. This encodes CASSQSGLLREEQYF.

The V gene is TRBV4-3, the J gene TRBJ2-7; D remains ambiguous. CDR3 length equals 14 residues. Germline-derived CDR1 and CDR2 are LGHNA and YSLEER. The CDR3 nucleotides read TGCGCTACTCCGGAAGGTATGGCCACCTACGAGCAGTACTTC. It yields the protein CATPEGMATYEQYF.

The rearrangement joins TRBV6-5 to TRBJ2-3; TRBD1 aligns across 7 bases. The germline V gene encodes CDR1 MNHEY and CDR2 SVGAGI. Trimming removed 4 bases from V and 2 bases from J; junction bases left unmatched: 3. This CDR3 spans 14 amino acids. The CDR3 reads CASSLQGFTDTQYF. The CDR3 DNA is TGTGCCAGCAGTTTACAGGGGTTCACAGATACGCAGTATTTT.

In its sample, this clonotype was seen many times. The chain combines TRBV29-1 with TRBJ1-5; D might be TRBD1 (6 bases). Germline V gives CDR1 SQVTM, CDR2 ANQGSEA. The CDR3 extends over 15 amino acids. V was shortened by 0 bases and J by 2 bases, with 11 bases between the two germline ends. This CDR3 is CSVEDFGGCNQPQHF. The CDR3 DNA sequence: TGCAGCGTTGAAGATTTCGGGGGCTGCAATCAGCCCCAGCATTTT.

The V call is TRBV20-1, the J call TRBJ2-7, with 10 bases that match TRBD1. Germline lookup yields CDR1 DFQATT and CDR2 SNEGSKA (reference sequence). CDR3 length equals 14 residues. The ends lost 0 bases at V and 4 bases at J; junction bases unmatched: 3. CDR3: CSARDPDRGYEQYF. Here the CDR3 DNA reads TGCAGTGCTAGAGATCCGGACAGGGGGTACGAGCAGTACTTC.

This chain joins TRBV12-3 or TRBV12-4 and TRBJ1-5; 9 bases map to TRBD1. This CDR3 comprises 15 residues. Trimming cost V 2 bases and J 6 bases; bases outside gene matches: 5. The CDR3: CASSLTGGIAQPQHF. For the CDR3, the DNA is TGTGCCAGCAGTTTAACAGGGGGCATAGCTCAGCCCCAGCATTTT.

The V gene is TRBV5-6, the J gene TRBJ2-1, with D possibly being TRBD1 or TRBD2 (5 bases each). V lost 6 bases, J lost 2 bases, and 15 bases lay in between. Germline CDR1 and CDR2: SGHDT and YYEEEE. There are 15 residues in the CDR3. CDR3 amino acids: CASTGAGKTYNEQFF. In DNA form, the CDR3 reads TGTGCCAGCACCGGGGCAGGGAAAACCTACAATGAGCAGTTCTTC.

The sample holds a few counts of this clonotype. The V and J genes are TRBV7-9 and TRBJ2-3; 13 nucleotides match TRBD2. Trimming cost V 4 bases and J 4 bases; bases outside gene matches: 5. Germline values: CDR1 SEHNR, CDR2 FQNEAQ (reference sequence). The CDR3 has 16 amino acids. The CDR3 region is CASSSTSGGAPDTQYF. Here the CDR3 DNA reads TGTGCCAGCAGCTCCACTAGCGGGGGGGCACCAGATACGCAGTATTTT.

The chain carries TRBV27 and TRBJ1-4; TRBD1 might be the D (6 bases). The length of the CDR3 is 20 residues. Germline CDR1 MNHEY, CDR2 SMNVEV (reference sequence). V lost 5 bases and J lost 0, with 25 bases in between. CDR3 in amino acids: CASSDRTVPDLTSTNEKLFF. The CDR3 DNA sequence: TGTGCCAGCAGTGATCGGACAGTCCCTGACCTCACCTCAACTAATGAAAAACTGTTTTTT. Full variable domain (rest looked up from reference TRBV27 and TRBJ1-4): EAQVTQNPRYLITVTGKKLTVTCSQNMNHEYMSWYRQDPGLGLRQIYYSMNVEVTDKGDVPEGYKVSRKEKRNFPLILESPSPNQTSLYFCASSDRTVPDLTSTNEKLFFGSGTQLSVL.

This clonotype has a handful of counts. The chain combines TRBV7-2 with TRBJ2-2; TRBD1 matches at 9 bases. The germline gives CDR1 SGHTA, CDR2 FQGNSA. CDR3 length: 16 amino acids. J gave up 4 bases and V 4 bases, and 7 bases lay outside the gene matches. DNA of the CDR3: TGTGCCAGCAGCTCTTCCGGGACAGGGTCCACCGGGGAGCTGTTTTTT. Translating it yields CASSSSGTGSTGELFF. Full variable domain (missing parts from reference TRBV7-2 and TRBJ2-2): GAGVSQSPSNKVTEKGKDVELRCDPISGHTALYWYRQSLGQGLEFLIYFQGNSAPDKSGLPSDRFSAERTGGSVSTLTIQRTQQEDSAVYLCASSSSGTGSTGELFFGEGSRLTVL.

V and J are TRBV20-1 and TRBJ2-1; D possibly corresponds to TRBD2 (6 bases). V shed 2 bases and J shed 4 bases, with 9 bases lying between them. CDR3 length: 13 residues. Germline V gene sequence: CDR1 DFQATT, CDR2 SNEGSKA (reference sequence). The CDR3 reads CSARPSGYNEQFF. The DNA of the CDR3 is TGCAGTGCTAGACCGAGCGGGTACAATGAGCAGTTCTTC.

V usage is TRBV4-1 and J usage is TRBJ1-4; TRBD1 agrees at 7 bases. The CDR3 consists of 15 residues. J lost 8 bases, V lost 1 base, and 7 bases had no gene match. Germline-derived CDR1 and CDR2 are MGHRA and YSYEKL. The CDR3 here is CASSQATGRGEKLFF. In nucleotides, the CDR3 is TGCGCCAGCAGCCAAGCGACAGGGAGGGGAGAAAAACTGTTTTTT.

The V gene is TRBV7-9, the J gene TRBJ1-1; no clear D. Germline CDR1 reads SEHNR; CDR2 reads FQNEAQ (reference sequence). V was pared by 1 base and J by 11 bases, with 11 bases between. The CDR3 covers 12 residues. CDR3 amino acids: CASSLGATDAFF. CDR3 sequence (DNA): TGTGCCAGCAGCTTAGGGGCGACCGACGCTTTCTTT.

The chain employs TRBV29-1 and TRBJ1-1; D call uncertain. Germline CDR1 SQVTM, CDR2 ANQGSEA. The V and J ends lost 6 bases and 7 bases respectively, with 9 bases between them. The CDR3 sequence is 10 residues long. CDR3 protein: CSVRDVEAFF. In nucleotides, the CDR3 is TGCAGCGTCCGAGACGTTGAAGCTTTCTTT. The whole variable domain, remainder taken from reference TRBV29-1 and TRBJ1-1, is SAVISQKPSRDICQRGTSLTIQCQVDSQVTMMFWYRQQPGQSLTLIATANQGSEATYESGFVIDKFPISRPNLTFSTLTVSNMSPEDSSIYLCSVRDVEAFFGQGTRLTVV.

The chain joins TRBV5-1 to TRBJ1-2; no reliable D call. The CDR3 is 14 amino acids. V gave up 4 bases and J gave up 7 bases, with 17 bases separating them. The germline gives CDR1 SGHRS, CDR2 YFSETQ. The CDR3 nucleotides read TGCGCCAGCAGCCGCGACTTGATCTGGTCTGGCTACACCTTC. Translating it yields CASSRDLIWSGYTF.

Ten or more counts support this clonotype. This chain connects TRBV2 to TRBJ1-5; 9 bases line up with TRBD1. The CDR3 spans 16 residues. Trimming at V came to 7 bases and at J to 3 bases, leaving 10 bases not matched to a gene. Looked up from germline, CDR1 is SNHLY and CDR2 is FYNNEI. The CDR3 DNA follows: TGTGCCAGCACGAGGACAGGGGCGAAATTCAATCAGCCCCAGCATTTT. Translation: CASTRTGAKFNQPQHF.

The table lists this clonotype with many counts. The V gene is TRBV24-1, the J gene TRBJ2-5, with 10 positions matching TRBD2. Losses at the gene ends were 3 bases for V and 5 bases for J; bases not matched to a gene: 11. From germline, CDR1 is KGHDR and CDR2 SFDVKD. The CDR3 runs to 17 residues. In DNA form, the CDR3 reads TGTGCCACCAGTGATGCCAAACTAGCGGGGAGTAGTGAGACCCAGTACTTC. Its protein is CATSDAKLAGSSETQYF.

The rearrangement joins TRBV20-1 to TRBJ2-1; D is ambiguous. Germline CDR1 reads DFQATT; CDR2 reads SNEGSKA (reference sequence). Trimming left V 2 bases short and J 5 bases short, with 4 bases between. CDR3 length: 11 residues. CDR3: CSARRDNEQFF. In DNA, the CDR3 is TGCAGTGCTAGACGAGACAATGAGCAGTTCTTC.

The sample holds a few counts of this clonotype. The chain joins TRBV5-4 to TRBJ1-1, with 8 bases identical to TRBD1. Germline V gene sequence: CDR1 SGHNT, CDR2 YYREEE (reference sequence). After removal of 5 bases from V and 10 bases from J, the junction contained 7 bases not matched to a gene. The CDR3 sequence is 12 residues long. CDR3 loop: CASSRAGGPAFF. CDR3 nucleotide sequence: TGTGCCAGCAGTCGCGCAGGGGGCCCAGCTTTCTTT.

This clonotype came up a few times. This rearrangement joins TRBV5-1 to TRBJ1-6; D gene unclear. The CDR3 covers 15 residues. V lost 2 bases, J lost 6 bases, and 12 bases lay in between. The germline V gene encodes CDR1 SGHRS and CDR2 YFSETQ. CDR3 sequence reads: CASSLVPAGNSPLHF. The DNA for the CDR3 is TGCGCCAGCAGCTTAGTTCCTGCCGGTAATTCACCCCTCCACTTT.

The sample holds a few counts of this clonotype. The chain couples TRBV29-1 to TRBJ2-2; D may be TRBD2 (6 bases). Germline V gene lookup returns CDR1 SQVTM and CDR2 ANQGSEA. V shed 7 bases and J shed 0 bases, with 15 bases lying between them. This CDR3 spans 15 amino acids. The CDR3 sequence is CSAQKAGPNTGELFF. CDR3 bases: TGCAGCGCTCAGAAAGCGGGCCCGAACACCGGGGAGCTGTTTTTT.